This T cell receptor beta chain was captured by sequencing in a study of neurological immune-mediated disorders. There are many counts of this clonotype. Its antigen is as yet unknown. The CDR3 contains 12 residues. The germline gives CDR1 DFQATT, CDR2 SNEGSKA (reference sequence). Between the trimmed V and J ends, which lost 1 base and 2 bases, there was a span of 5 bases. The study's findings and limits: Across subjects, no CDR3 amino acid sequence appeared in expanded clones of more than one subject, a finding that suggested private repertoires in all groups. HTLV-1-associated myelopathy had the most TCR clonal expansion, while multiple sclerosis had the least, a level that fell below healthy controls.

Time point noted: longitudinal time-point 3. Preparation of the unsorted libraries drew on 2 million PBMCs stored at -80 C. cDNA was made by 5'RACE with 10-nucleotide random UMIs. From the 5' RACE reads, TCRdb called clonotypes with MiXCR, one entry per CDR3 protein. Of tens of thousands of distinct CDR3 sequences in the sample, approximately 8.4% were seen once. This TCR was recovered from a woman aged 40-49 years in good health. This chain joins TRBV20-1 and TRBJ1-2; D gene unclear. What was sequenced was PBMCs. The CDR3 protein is CSARVENYGYTF. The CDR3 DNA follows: TGCAGTGCTAGAGTCGAAAACTATGGCTACACCTTC.